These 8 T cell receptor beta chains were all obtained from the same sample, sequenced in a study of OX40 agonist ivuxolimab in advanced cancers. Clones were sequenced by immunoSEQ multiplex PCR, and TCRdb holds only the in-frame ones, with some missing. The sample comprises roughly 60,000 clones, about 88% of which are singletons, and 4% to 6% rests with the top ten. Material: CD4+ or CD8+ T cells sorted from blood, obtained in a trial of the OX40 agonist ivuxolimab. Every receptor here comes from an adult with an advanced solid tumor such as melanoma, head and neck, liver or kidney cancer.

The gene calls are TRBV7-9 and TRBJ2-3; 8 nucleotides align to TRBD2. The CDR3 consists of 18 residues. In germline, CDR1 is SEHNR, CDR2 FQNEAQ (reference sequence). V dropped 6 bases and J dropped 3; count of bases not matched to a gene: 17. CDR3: CASRLHPSGRGGTDTQYF. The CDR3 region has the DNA TGTGCCAGCAGGTTACACCCCAGCGGGAGAGGGGGTACAGATACGCAGTATTTT.

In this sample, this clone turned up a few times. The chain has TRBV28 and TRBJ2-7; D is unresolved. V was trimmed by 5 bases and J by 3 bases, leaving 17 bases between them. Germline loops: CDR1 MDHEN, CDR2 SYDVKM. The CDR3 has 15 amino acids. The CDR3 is CASSPLVGLHYEQYF. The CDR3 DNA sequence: TGTGCCAGCAGTCCTTTGGTCGGCCTCCACTACGAGCAGTACTTC. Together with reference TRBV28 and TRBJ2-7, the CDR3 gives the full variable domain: DVKVTQSSRYLVKRTGEKVFLECVQDMDHENMFWYRQDPGLGLRLIYFSYDVKMKEKGDIPEGYSVSREKKERFSLILESASTNQTSMYLCASSPLVGLHYEQYFGPGTRLTVT.

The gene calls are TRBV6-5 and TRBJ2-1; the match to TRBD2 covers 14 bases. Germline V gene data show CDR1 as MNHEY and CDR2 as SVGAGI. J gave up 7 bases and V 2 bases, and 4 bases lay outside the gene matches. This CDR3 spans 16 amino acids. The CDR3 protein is CASSYTGLAGVNEQFF. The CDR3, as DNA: TGTGCCAGCAGTTACACGGGACTAGCGGGAGTTAATGAGCAGTTCTTC.

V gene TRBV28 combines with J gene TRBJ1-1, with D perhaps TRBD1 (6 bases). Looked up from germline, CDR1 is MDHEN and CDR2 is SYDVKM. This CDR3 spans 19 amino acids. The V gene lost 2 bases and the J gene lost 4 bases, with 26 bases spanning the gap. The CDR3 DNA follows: TGTGCCAGCAGTTTAGTCCCGTATTCGTCAAAGGGGGAGAGCACTGAAGCTTTCTTT. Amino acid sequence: CASSLVPYSSKGESTEAFF.

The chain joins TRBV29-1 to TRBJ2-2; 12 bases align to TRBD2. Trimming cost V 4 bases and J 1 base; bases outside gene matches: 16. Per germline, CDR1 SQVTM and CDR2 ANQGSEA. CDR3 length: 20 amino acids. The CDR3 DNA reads TGCAGCGTTGGCTGGGTGGGAGGACTAGCGGGAAGGGGGAACACCGGGGAGCTGTTTTTT. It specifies CSVGWVGGLAGRGNTGELFF.

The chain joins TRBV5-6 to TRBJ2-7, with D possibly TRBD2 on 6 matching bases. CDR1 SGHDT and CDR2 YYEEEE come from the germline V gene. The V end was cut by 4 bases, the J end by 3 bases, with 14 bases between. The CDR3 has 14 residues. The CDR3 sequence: CASSRDSRRYEQYF. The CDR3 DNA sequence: TGTGCCAGCAGCCGGGACTCCCGCCGCTACGAGCAGTACTTC.

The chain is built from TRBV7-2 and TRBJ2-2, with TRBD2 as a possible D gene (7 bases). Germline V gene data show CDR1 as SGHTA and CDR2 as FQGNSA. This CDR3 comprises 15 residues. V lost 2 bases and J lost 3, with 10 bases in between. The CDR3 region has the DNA TGTGCCAGCAGCTTAAGGGGGGGAGACACCGGGGAGCTGTTTTTT. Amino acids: CASSLRGGDTGELFF.

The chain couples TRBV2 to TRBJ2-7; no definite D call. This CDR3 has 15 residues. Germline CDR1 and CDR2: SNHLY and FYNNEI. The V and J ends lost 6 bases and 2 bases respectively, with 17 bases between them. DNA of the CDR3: TGTGCCAGCAGACGATCCTGGGTCAGGCCCTACGAGCAGTACTTC. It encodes CASRRSWVRPYEQYF. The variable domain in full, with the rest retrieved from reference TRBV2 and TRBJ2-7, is EPEVTQTPSHQVTQMGQEVILRCVPISNHLYFYWYRQILGQKVEFLVSFYNNEISEKSEIFDDQFSVERPDGSNFTLKIRSTKLEDSAMYFCASRRSWVRPYEQYFGPGTRLTVT.